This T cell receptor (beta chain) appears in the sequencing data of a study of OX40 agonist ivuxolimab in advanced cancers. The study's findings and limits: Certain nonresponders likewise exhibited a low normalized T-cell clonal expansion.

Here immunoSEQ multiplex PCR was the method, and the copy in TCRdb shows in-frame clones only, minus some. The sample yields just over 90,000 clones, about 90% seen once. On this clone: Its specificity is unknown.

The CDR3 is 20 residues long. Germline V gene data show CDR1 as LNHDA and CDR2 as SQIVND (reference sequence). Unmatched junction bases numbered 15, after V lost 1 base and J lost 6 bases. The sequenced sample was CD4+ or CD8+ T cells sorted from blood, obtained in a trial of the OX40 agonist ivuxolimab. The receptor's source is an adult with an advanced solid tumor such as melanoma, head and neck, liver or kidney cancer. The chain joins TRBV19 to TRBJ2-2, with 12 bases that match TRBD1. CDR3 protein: CASSIAPRGTGGGSAGELFF. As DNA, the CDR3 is TGTGCCAGTAGTATAGCTCCTCGCGGGACAGGGGGCGGATCGGCCGGGGAGCTGTTTTTT.